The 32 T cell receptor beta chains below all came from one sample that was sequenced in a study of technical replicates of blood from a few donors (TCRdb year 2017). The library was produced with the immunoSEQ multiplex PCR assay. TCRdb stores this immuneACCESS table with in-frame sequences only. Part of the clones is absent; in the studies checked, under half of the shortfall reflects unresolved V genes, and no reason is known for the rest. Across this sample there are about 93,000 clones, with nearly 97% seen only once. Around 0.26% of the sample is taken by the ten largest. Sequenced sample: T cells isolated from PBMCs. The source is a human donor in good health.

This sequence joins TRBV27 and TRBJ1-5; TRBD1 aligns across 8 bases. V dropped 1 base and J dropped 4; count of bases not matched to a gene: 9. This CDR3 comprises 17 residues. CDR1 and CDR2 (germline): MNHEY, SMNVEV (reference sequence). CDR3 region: CASSLYSGGSFNQPQHF. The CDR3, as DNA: TGTGCCAGCAGTTTATATTCAGGGGGCAGTTTTAATCAGCCCCAGCATTTT.

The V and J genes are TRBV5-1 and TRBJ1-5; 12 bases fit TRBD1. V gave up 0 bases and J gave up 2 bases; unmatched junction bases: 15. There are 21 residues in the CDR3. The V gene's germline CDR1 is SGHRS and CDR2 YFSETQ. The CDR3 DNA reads TGCGCCAGCAGCTTGGACCCTCAGGAAGGGACAGGGGGCTTAGGCAATCAGCCCCAGCATTTT. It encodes CASSLDPQEGTGGLGNQPQHF.

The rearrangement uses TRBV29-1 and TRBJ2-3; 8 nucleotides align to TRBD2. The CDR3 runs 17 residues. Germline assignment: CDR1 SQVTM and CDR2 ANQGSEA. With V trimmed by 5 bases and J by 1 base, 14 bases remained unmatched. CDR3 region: CSVFPTSAHMGTDTQYF. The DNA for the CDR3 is TGCAGCGTTTTCCCGACTAGCGCCCACATGGGCACAGATACGCAGTATTTT.

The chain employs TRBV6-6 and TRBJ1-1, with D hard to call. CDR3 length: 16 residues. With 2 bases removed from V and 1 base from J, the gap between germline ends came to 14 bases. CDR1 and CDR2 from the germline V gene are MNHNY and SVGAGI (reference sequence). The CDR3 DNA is TGTGCCAGCAGTTACACTCTATCCATTTCGAACACTGAAGCTTTCTTT. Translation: CASSYTLSISNTEAFF.

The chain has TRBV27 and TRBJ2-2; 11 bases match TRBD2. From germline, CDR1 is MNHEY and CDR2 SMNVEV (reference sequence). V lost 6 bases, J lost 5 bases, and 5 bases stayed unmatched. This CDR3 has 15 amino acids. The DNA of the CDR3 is TGTGCCAGCAGCCTAGCGGGAGGCGGGACCGGGGAGCTGTTTTTT. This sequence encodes CASSLAGGGTGELFF.

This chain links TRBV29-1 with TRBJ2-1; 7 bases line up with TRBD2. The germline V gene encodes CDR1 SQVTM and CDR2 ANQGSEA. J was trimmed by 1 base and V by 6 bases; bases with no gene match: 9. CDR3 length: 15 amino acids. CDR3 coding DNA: TGCAGCGTAGAACTAGTGGGGGGGTCCTACAATGAGCAGTTCTTC. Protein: CSVELVGGSYNEQFF.

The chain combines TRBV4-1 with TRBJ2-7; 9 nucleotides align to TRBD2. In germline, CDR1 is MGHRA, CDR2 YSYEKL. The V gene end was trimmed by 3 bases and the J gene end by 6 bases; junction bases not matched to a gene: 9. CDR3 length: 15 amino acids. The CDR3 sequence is CASSHGGTSPIEQYF. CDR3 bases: TGCGCCAGCAGCCACGGCGGGACTAGCCCGATCGAGCAGTACTTC.

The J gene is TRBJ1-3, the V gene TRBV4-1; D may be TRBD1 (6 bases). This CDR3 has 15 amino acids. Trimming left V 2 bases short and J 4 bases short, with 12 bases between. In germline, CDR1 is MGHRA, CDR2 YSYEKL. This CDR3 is CASSQPTGTGNTIYF. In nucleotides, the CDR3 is TGCGCCAGCAGCCAACCTACAGGGACGGGAAACACCATATATTTT.

CDR3 protein: CASSMTVSGANVLTF. CDR3 coding DNA: TGTGCCAGTAGTATGACAGTCTCTGGGGCCAACGTCCTGACTTTC. The chain couples TRBV19 to TRBJ2-6; tentatively, D is TRBD1 (5 bases). The CDR3 runs to 15 residues. Trimming shortened V by 3 bases and J by 0 bases, and 6 bases separated the two germline ends. Germline V gene lookup returns CDR1 LNHDA and CDR2 SQIVND (reference sequence).

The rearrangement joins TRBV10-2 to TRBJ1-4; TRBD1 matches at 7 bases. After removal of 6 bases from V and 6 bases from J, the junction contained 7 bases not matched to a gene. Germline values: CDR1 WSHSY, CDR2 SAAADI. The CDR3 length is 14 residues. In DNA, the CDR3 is TGCGCCAGCAGCCCGAAACAGGGGTATGAAAAACTGTTTTTT. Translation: CASSPKQGYEKLFF.

CDR3 DNA: TGTGCCAGCTCACCACCAGCCGAGTCCTACAATGAGCAGTTCTTC. Protein sequence: CASSPPAESYNEQFF. This chain connects TRBV18 to TRBJ2-1; D remains unclear. The germline V gene has CDR1 KGHSH and CDR2 LQKENI. Trimming shortened V by 0 bases and J by 1 base, and 7 bases separated the two germline ends. The CDR3 is 15 residues long. The variable domain in full, with the rest retrieved from reference TRBV18 and TRBJ2-1, is NAGVMQNPRHLVRRRGQEARLRCSPMKGHSHVYWYRQLPEEGLKFMVYLQKENIIDESGMPKERFSAEFPKEGPSILRIQQVVRGDSAAYFCASSPPAESYNEQFFGPGTRLTVL.

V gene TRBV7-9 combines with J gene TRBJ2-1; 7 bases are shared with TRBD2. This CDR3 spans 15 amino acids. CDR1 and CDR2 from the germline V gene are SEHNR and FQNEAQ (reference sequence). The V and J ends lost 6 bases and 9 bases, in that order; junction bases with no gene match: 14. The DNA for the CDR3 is TGTGCCAGCAGTCTTACCTCGGGGGGAGGGAGTGAGCAGTTCTTC. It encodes CASSLTSGGGSEQFF.

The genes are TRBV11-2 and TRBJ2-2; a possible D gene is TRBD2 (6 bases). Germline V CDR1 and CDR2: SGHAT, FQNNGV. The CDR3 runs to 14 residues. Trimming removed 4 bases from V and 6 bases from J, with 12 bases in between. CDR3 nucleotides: TGTGCCAGCAGCTCGGGACTCCCCCCCGGGGAGCTGTTTTTT. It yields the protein CASSSGLPPGELFF. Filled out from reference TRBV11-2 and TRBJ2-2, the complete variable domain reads EAGVAQSPRYKIIEKRQSVAFWCNPISGHATLYWYQQILGQGPKLLIQFQNNGVVDDSQLPKDRFSAERLKGVDSTLKIQPAKLEDSAVYLCASSSGLPPGELFFGEGSRLTVL.

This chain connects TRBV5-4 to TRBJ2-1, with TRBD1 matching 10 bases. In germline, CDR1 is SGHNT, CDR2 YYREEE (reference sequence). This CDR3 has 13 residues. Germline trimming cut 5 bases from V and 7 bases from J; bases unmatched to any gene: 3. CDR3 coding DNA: TGTGCCAGCAGACGGACAGGGGGTAATGAGCAGTTCTTC. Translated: CASRRTGGNEQFF. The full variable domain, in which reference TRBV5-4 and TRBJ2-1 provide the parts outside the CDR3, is ETGVTQSPTHLIKTRGQQVTLRCSSQSGHNTVSWYQQALGQGPQFIFQYYREEENGRGNFPPRFSGLQFPNYSSELNVNALELDDSALYLCASRRTGGNEQFFGPGTRLTVL.

The CDR3 is CASSPGQSGANVLTF. CDR3 DNA sequence: TGTGCCAGCAGCCCGGGACAGTCTGGGGCCAACGTCCTGACTTTC. The rearrangement joins TRBV9 to TRBJ2-6, with TRBD1 identical over 7 bases. Trimming took 4 bases from V and 1 from J; bases not matched to a gene: 2. The CDR3 runs to 15 residues. CDR1 is SGDLS and CDR2 is YYNGEE in the germline V gene.

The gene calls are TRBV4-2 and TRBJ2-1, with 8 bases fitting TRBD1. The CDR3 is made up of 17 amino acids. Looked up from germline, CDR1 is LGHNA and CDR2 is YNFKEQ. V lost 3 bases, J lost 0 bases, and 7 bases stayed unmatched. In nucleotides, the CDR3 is TGTGCCAGCAGCCACCCCGGGACAGGCAGCTCCTACAATGAGCAGTTCTTC. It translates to CASSHPGTGSSYNEQFF.

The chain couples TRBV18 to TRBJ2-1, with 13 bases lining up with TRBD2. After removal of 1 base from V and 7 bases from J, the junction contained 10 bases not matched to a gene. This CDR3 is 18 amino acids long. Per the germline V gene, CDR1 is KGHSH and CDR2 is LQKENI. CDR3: CASSPRTSGGPTSNEQFF. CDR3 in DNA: TGTGCCAGCTCACCACGGACTAGCGGGGGCCCTACGTCAAATGAGCAGTTCTTC.

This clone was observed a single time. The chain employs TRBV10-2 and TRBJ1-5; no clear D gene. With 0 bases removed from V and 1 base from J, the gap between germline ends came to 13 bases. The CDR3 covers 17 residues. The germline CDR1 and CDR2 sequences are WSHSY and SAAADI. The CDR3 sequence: CASSESTPFWSNQPQHF. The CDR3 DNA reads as TGCGCCAGCAGTGAGTCTACACCCTTTTGGAGCAATCAGCCCCAGCATTTT.

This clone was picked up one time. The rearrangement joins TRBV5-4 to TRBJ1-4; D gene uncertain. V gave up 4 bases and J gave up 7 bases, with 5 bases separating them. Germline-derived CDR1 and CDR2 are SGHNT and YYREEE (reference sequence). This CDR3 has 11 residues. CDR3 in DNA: TGTGCCAGCAGCGAGGGTGAAAAACTGTTTTTT. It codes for CASSEGEKLFF.

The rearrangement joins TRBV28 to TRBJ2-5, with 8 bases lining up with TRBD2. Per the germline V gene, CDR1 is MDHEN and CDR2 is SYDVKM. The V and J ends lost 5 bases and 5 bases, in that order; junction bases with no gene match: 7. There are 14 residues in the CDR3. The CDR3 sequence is CASSPIAGKETQYF. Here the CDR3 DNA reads TGTGCCAGCAGTCCCATAGCGGGAAAGGAGACCCAGTACTTC.

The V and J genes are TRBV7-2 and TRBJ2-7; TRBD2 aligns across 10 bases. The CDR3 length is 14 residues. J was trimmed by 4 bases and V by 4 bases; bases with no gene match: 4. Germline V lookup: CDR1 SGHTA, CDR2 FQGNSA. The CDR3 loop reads CASSWTSGAYEQYF. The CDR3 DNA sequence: TGTGCCAGCAGCTGGACTAGCGGAGCTTACGAGCAGTACTTC. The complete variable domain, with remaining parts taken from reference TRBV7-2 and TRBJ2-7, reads GAGVSQSPSNKVTEKGKDVELRCDPISGHTALYWYRQSLGQGLEFLIYFQGNSAPDKSGLPSDRFSAERTGGSVSTLTIQRTQQEDSAVYLCASSWTSGAYEQYFGPGTRLTVT.

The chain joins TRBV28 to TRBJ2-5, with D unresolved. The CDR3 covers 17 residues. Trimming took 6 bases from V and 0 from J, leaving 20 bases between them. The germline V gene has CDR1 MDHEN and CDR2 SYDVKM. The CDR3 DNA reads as TGTGCCAGCAGCCAAGCCGTTGGAGAGCCCTACCAAGAGACCCAGTACTTC. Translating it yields CASSQAVGEPYQETQYF.

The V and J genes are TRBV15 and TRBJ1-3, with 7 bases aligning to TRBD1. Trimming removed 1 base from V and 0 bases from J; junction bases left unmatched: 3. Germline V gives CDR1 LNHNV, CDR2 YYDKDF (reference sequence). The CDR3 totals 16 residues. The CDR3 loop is CATSRAGTASGNTIYF. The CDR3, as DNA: TGTGCCACCAGCAGAGCAGGGACAGCCTCTGGAAACACCATATATTTT.

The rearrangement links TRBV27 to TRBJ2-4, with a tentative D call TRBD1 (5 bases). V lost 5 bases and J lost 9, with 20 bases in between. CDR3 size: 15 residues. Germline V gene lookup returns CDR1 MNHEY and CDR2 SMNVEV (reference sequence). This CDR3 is CASSLFGADGVIQYF. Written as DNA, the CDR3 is TGTGCCAGCAGTCTATTTGGGGCGGATGGGGTCATTCAGTACTTC.

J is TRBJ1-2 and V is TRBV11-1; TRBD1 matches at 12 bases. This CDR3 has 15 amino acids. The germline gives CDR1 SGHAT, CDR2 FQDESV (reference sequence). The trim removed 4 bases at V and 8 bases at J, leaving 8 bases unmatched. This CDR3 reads CASSSGQGAHSGYTF. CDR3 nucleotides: TGTGCCAGCAGCTCGGGACAGGGGGCGCACAGCGGCTACACCTTC. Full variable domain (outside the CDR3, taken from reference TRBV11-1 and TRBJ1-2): EAEVAQSPRYKITEKSQAVAFWCDPISGHATLYWYRQILGQGPELLVQFQDESVVDDSQLPKDRFSAERLKGVDSTLKIQPAELGDSAMYLCASSSGQGAHSGYTFGSGTRLTVV.

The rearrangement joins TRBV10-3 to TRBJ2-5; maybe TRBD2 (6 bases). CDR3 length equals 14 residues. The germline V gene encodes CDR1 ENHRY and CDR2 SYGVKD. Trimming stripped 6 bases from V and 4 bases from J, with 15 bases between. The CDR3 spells CAIREGLRGETQYF. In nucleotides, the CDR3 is TGTGCCATCAGGGAGGGTCTTAGGGGAGAGACCCAGTACTTC.

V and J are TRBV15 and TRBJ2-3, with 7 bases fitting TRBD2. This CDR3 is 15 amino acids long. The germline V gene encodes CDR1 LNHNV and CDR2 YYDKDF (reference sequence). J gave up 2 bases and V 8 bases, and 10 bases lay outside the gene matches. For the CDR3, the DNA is TGTGCCACCGGTTTTGCTAGCGGTCCCACAGATACGCAGTATTTT. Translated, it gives CATGFASGPTDTQYF.

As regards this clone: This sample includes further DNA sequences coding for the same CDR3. CDR3 loop: CASSDSAGYEQYF. DNA for the CDR3: TGTGCCAGCAGTGACTCGGCGGGTTACGAGCAGTACTTC. This sequence joins TRBV6-4 and TRBJ2-7, with D tentatively TRBD2 (5 bases). The CDR3 is made up of 13 amino acids. Germline loops: CDR1 MRHNA, CDR2 SNTAGT. Trimming cost V 0 bases and J 4 bases, with 7 bases left between them.

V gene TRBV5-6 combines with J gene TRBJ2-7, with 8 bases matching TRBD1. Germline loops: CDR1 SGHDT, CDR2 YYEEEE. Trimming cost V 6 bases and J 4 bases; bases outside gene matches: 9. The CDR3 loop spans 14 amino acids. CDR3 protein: CASTQPDREYEQYF. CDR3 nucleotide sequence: TGTGCCAGCACCCAACCGGACAGGGAGTACGAGCAGTACTTC.

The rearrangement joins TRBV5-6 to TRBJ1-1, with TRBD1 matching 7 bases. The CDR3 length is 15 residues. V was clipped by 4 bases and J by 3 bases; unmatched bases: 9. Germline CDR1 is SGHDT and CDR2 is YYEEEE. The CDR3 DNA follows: TGTGCCAGCAGCGTCCGCCCGGGACAGTACACTGAAGCTTTCTTT. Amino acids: CASSVRPGQYTEAFF.

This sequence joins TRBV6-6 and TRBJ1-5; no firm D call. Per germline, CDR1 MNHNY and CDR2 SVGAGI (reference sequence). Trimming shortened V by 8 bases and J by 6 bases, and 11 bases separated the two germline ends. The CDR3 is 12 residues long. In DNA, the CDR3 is TGTGCCAGCCGATCCGTTAGTCAGCCCCAGCATTTT. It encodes CASRSVSQPQHF.

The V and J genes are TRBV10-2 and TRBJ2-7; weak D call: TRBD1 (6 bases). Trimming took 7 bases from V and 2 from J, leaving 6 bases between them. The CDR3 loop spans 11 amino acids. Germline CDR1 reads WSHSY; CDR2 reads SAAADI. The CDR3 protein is CASTGAYEQYF. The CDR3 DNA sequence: TGCGCCAGCACAGGGGCCTACGAGCAGTACTTC.